What follows describes a single T cell receptor (beta chain). This clone was picked up one time. Its antigen remains unidentified. Base-call qualities are not available, and no considerably larger clone is one nucleotide away. The library came from the immunoSEQ multiplex PCR assay. TCRdb re-hosts the immuneACCESS table, in-frame sequences only. Its copies lack some clones; in the studies checked, an unresolved V gene accounts for under half of them, and the cause for the rest is not known. Here the sample has over 6,000 clones; 70% to 90% occur a single time. Of the sample, approximately 3.8% is held by the ten largest clones. Because repertoires were sampled repeatedly during chemoradiotherapy, clonal expansion in the tumor microenvironment could be followed. These data are taken from a study of chemoradiotherapy in HPV16-positive cancers (dated by TCRdb to the early 2020s). Some background on the complete study: Candidate HPV-specific T-cell clones and common TCR motifs were defined by functional T-cell assays performed on cells from two HPV16-positive patients. TCR repertoires from 86 patients with HPV-related cancers were then used to track the candidate HPV-specific TCRs and motifs. The study asked whether T-cell immunity against the HPV oncoproteins E6 and E7 changes during chemoradiotherapy and whether it affects survival.

What the research found in general, with its limitations: Expansion of candidate HPV-specific clones and E7-related TCR motifs was observed in the tumor microenvironment during treatment, whereas no such expansion was observed for non-HPV-specific T cells. The survival association was reported for HPV16-positive patients, and the functional definition of HPV-specific T cells was derived from only a couple of HPV16-positive patients. In HPV16-positive patients, expansion of HPV-responsive T cells during chemoradiotherapy was associated with improved recurrence-free survival.

Sequences were derived from tumor tissue, sampled from a patient who underwent chemoradiotherapy. This sequence originates from a human donor with HPV-associated anogenital cancer.

CDR3 loop: CSAREGLGGFF. The DNA reads TGCAGTGCTAGAGAAGGTCTAGGGGGGTTCTTC. The sequence links TRBV20-1 to TRBJ2-1; TRBD1 is a possible D gene, resting on 6 matching bases. Reading the germline V gene (reference sequence) gives CDR1 DFQATT and CDR2 SNEGSKA. The junction shows trimming of 0 bases on V and 15 bases on J, plus 12 bases between the germline ends. Including cysteine and phenylalanine, the CDR3 has 11 amino acids. Only the CDR3 part of the read is kept: 33 bases, read in frame from the first base.